The sequence of this T cell receptor beta chain was determined in a study of blood T cell repertoires in COVID-19. Study in general: COVID-19 samples from acute and convalescent phases originated in the United States, Italy and Spain. PBMCs, B-cell-depleted T cells, or T cells were the source of the cDNA or gDNA that made up the material.

Study processing details: Estimation of nucleated cell counts was performed using reference gene primer amplification. The protocol was immunoSEQ multiplex PCR, while the TCRdb copy is restricted to in-frame clones and leaves out a portion. D and trimming come from the DNA, and the V and J calls and clone size come from that table. The sample holds about 190,000 clones, around 85% seen once. Germline V gives CDR1 LGHDT, CDR2 YNNKEL (reference sequence). The V and J ends lost 0 bases and 4 bases respectively, with 15 bases between them. There are 16 residues in the CDR3. Sequencing used peripheral blood. V gene TRBV3-1 (or the pseudogene TRBV3-2) combines with J gene TRBJ1-2; D unclear. The TCR originated in a man aged 30-40 years with acute or convalescent COVID-19. As DNA, the CDR3 is TGTGCCAGCAGCCAAGACCTGGGAGCGGAGTTCTATGGCTACACCTTC. Translation: CASSQDLGAEFYGYTF.